These T cell receptor beta chains were read from a single sample in a study of graft-versus-host responses after intestinal transplantation. Which antigens these TCRs recognize remains unknown. The table came from immunoSEQ multiplex PCR; TCRdb's copy has only in-frame clones and leaves some out. Here the sample spans fewer than 95,000 clones, around 93% being singletons. The source was unstimulated CD4+ T cells sorted from spleen or lymph node cells, collected before transplant. These receptors all come from a human donor who was the organ donor for an intestinal transplant. Each CDR3 is given with its conserved first and last residue. The order of the fields is clone size, J gene, D gene, V gene, CDR3 protein, CDR3 DNA. The D gene is left open where the match is weak. Clone size, where shown, is once, few, many, or a class for clones that have expanded.

>once|TRBJ2-7|.|TRBV2
CASSPGDYEQYF
TGTGCCAGCAGCCCAGGGGACTACGAGCAGTACTTC
>once|TRBJ2-4|TRBD2|TRBV4-1
CASSQDRGGRTIQYF
TGCGCCAGCAGCCAAGATCGGGGGGGCCGGACCATTCAGTACTTC
>.|TRBJ2-5|.|TRBV14
CASSQPTWYQETQYF
TGTGCCAGCAGCCAACCCACTTGGTACCAAGAGACCCAGTACTTC
>.|TRBJ2-4|.|TRBV19
CASSEGPKNIQYF
TGTGCCAGTAGTGAGGGTCCCAAAAACATTCAGTACTTC
>.|TRBJ2-7|TRBD1|TRBV5-4
CASSFRDRAYEQYF
TGTGCCAGCAGCTTCCGGGACAGGGCCTACGAGCAGTACTTC
>.|TRBJ2-5|.|TRBV11-3
CASSRYQETQYF
TGTGCCAGCAGCCGGTACCAAGAGACCCAGTACTTC
>.|TRBJ2-7|.|TRBV28
CASNPMGGASYEQYF
TGTGCCAGCAACCCGATGGGGGGCGCTTCCTACGAGCAGTACTTC
>.|TRBJ1-1|.|TRBV5-1
CASMEGRGDTEAFF
TGCGCCAGCATGGAGGGGCGCGGGGACACTGAAGCTTTCTTT
>.|TRBJ2-7|.|TRBV2
CASRPSTLTYEQYF
TGTGCCAGCAGACCCTCGACTCTCACCTACGAGCAGTACTTC
>.|TRBJ1-4|.|TRBV28
CASGRVNEKLFF
TGTGCCAGCGGGCGGGTGAATGAAAAACTGTTTTTT
>.|TRBJ2-7|TRBD1|TRBV7-9
CASSPRDRAYEQYF
TGTGCCAGCAGCCCAAGGGACAGAGCCTACGAGCAGTACTTC
>once|TRBJ2-7|.|TRBV12-1
CASSFRVSYEQYF
TGTGCCAGCAGCTTTAGGGTCTCCTACGAGCAGTACTTC
>.|TRBJ2-7|.|TRBV11-2
CASTQARGPYEQYF
TGTGCCAGCACCCAGGCCCGCGGTCCCTACGAGCAGTACTTC
>.|TRBJ2-5|TRBD2|TRBV5-1
CASSRSGGREAQYF
TGCGCCAGCAGCCGGAGCGGGGGTCGGGAGGCCCAGTACTTC
>.|TRBJ1-1|.|TRBV11-2
CASSLRTAHRVETEAFF
TGTGCCAGCAGCTTACGGACCGCCCACAGGGTCGAGACTGAAGCTTTCTTT
>.|TRBJ1-6|.|TRBV25-1
CASSETGSPLHF
TGTGCCAGCAGTGAAACGGGGTCACCCCTCCACTTT
>once|TRBJ2-7|.|TRBV27
CASSSRGSPYEQYF
TGTGCCAGCAGTTCCAGGGGCTCCCCCTACGAGCAGTACTTC
>.|TRBJ2-5|.|TRBV7-3
CASSLGGTQETQYF
TGTGCCAGCAGCTTAGGGGGGACCCAAGAGACCCAGTACTTC
>.|TRBJ2-5|TRBD1|TRBV28
CAIMDRFETQYF
TGTGCCATCATGGACAGGTTTGAGACCCAGTACTTC
>.|TRBJ1-4|.|TRBV27
CASSLQGLTNEKLFF
TGTGCCAGCAGTTTACAGGGGTTAACTAATGAAAAACTGTTTTTT
>.|TRBJ1-2|.|TRBV5-1
CASSLGSQGATVNTF
TGCGCCAGCAGCTTGGGTTCACAGGGAGCTACGGTGAACACCTTC
>.|TRBJ2-6|.|TRBV5-1
CASSLGSTSSGANVLTF
TGCGCCAGCAGCTTGGGGTCGACGAGCTCTGGGGCCAACGTCCTGACTTTC
>few|TRBJ2-2|TRBD1|TRBV5-1
CASSPRQGGATGELFF
TGCGCCAGCAGCCCCAGACAGGGGGGAGCCACCGGGGAGCTGTTTTTT
>.|TRBJ1-2|TRBD1|TRBV9
CASSVGQGGNYGYTF
TGTGCCAGCAGCGTAGGACAGGGGGGAAACTATGGCTACACCTTC
>.|TRBJ1-6|.|TRBV6-5
CATGPERSPLHF
TGTGCCACCGGACCGGAGCGTTCACCCCTCCACTTT
>once|TRBJ1-1|.|TRBV29-1
CSVEKALNTEAFF
TGCAGCGTTGAAAAGGCCTTGAACACTGAAGCTTTCTTT
>.|TRBJ2-5|.|TRBV14
CASSRLSLETQYF
TGTGCCAGCAGCCGATTATCCCTAGAGACCCAGTACTTC
>.|TRBJ2-3|TRBD2|TRBV2
CASRREGDTQYF
TGTGCCAGCAGAAGGGAGGGAGATACGCAGTATTTT
>.|TRBJ1-1|.|TRBV7-2
CASSSQLGRDTEAFF
TGTGCCAGCAGCTCCCAACTGGGACGGGACACTGAAGCTTTCTTT
>.|TRBJ1-2|.|TRBV6-1
CASSSVKSASYTF
TGTGCCAGCAGTTCCGTAAAATCAGCCTCCTACACCTTC
>.|TRBJ2-7|.|TRBV18
CASSPQGRYEQYF
TGTGCCAGCTCACCACAGGGGCGCTACGAGCAGTACTTC
>.|TRBJ2-5|TRBD2|TRBV9
CASSVGTAGGSETQYF
TGTGCCAGCAGCGTAGGTACAGCGGGGGGGTCTGAGACCCAGTACTTC
>.|TRBJ1-2|.|TRBV7-6
CASSLSARGGGGYTF
TGTGCCAGCAGCTTGTCTGCGCGCGGGGGGGGTGGCTACACCTTC
>.|TRBJ2-5|TRBD1|TRBV5-1
CASHYTGGPGETQYF
TGCGCCAGCCACTATACAGGGGGGCCGGGGGAGACCCAGTACTTC
>once|TRBJ2-7|TRBD1|TRBV6-5
CASSYKTGGLSREQYF
TGTGCCAGCAGTTACAAAACAGGGGGCTTAAGTCGCGAGCAGTACTTC
>.|TRBJ2-5|TRBD1|TRBV7-9
CASSLAGGGETQYF
TGTGCCAGCAGCTTGGCAGGGGGTGGGGAGACCCAGTACTTC
>.|TRBJ2-1|.|TRBV6-6
CASSYLVTIDEQFF
TGTGCCAGCAGTTACCTAGTAACCATCGATGAGCAGTTCTTC
>.|TRBJ2-5|.|TRBV6-5
CASSYSGMRETQYF
TGTGCCAGCAGTTACTCGGGGATGAGGGAGACCCAGTACTTC
>.|TRBJ2-5|.|TRBV9
CASSPRGGQETQYF
TGTGCCAGCAGCCCCAGGGGAGGCCAAGAGACCCAGTACTTC
>.|TRBJ2-4|TRBD1|TRBV6-4
CASSATGGGKNIQYF
TGTGCCAGCAGCGCGACAGGGGGCGGCAAAAACATTCAGTACTTC